Listed here are 31 T cell receptor beta chains from one sample, sequenced in a study of Ad26.COV2.S vaccination and SARS-CoV-2 variants. The treatment was: around 19 received Ad26.COV2.S at low or high dose, single or two shots; several received placebo; per-sample allocation not given. After the first vaccine or placebo injection, samples were drawn on day 63. Clones were sequenced by immunoSEQ multiplex PCR, and TCRdb holds only the in-frame ones, with some missing. The sample contains 300,000 to 400,000 clones, roughly 90% of which appear only once. Source: peripheral blood, taken in a trial of Ad26.COV2.S vaccine versus placebo. The receptor source for this set is a person between 18 and 65 years old who received the Ad26.COV2.S COVID-19 vaccine or a placebo.

The chain carries TRBV11-2 and TRBJ2-5; 8 bases map to TRBD2. Germline values: CDR1 SGHAT, CDR2 FQNNGV. The CDR3 extends over 14 amino acids. J gave up 4 bases and V 1 base, and 2 bases lay outside the gene matches. The CDR3 coding sequence is TGTGCCAGCAGCTTAGTCGGGGGGGTAGAGACCCAGTACTTC. Translated, it gives CASSLVGGVETQYF.

The rearrangement uses TRBV5-5 and TRBJ2-3, with D tentatively TRBD1 (5 bases). This CDR3 is built from 15 residues. Deletions cut 2 bases from V and 2 bases from J, with 12 bases between. CDR1 is SGHKS and CDR2 is YYEKEE in the germline V gene (reference sequence). The chain's CDR3 is CASSFTGWATDTQYF. CDR3 nucleotide sequence: TGTGCCAGCAGCTTTACAGGTTGGGCCACAGATACGCAGTATTTT.

The chain recombines TRBV7-3 with TRBJ1-3, with D uncertain. Germline loops: CDR1 SGHTA, CDR2 FQGTGA. Trimming removed 2 bases at V and 1 base at J, with 3 bases between. This CDR3 spans 13 amino acids. The CDR3, as DNA: TGTGCCAGCAGCTTAGGATCTGGAAACACCATATATTTT. It yields the protein CASSLGSGNTIYF. The complete variable domain, with remaining parts taken from reference TRBV7-3 and TRBJ1-3, reads GAGVSQTPSNKVTEKGKYVELRCDPISGHTALYWYRQSLGQGPEFLIYFQGTGAADDSGLPNDRFFAVRPEGSVSTLKIQRTERGDSAVYLCASSLGSGNTIYFGEGSWLTVV.

V usage is TRBV7-2 and J usage is TRBJ2-1, with a tentative D call TRBD2 (5 bases). Germline V gene sequence: CDR1 SGHTA, CDR2 FQGNSA. The length of the CDR3 is 13 residues. Trimming shortened V by 1 base and J by 7 bases, and 8 bases separated the two germline ends. CDR3: CASSLERTNEQFF. The CDR3 nucleotides read TGTGCCAGCAGCTTAGAAAGGACTAATGAGCAGTTCTTC.

The chain uses TRBV7-6 and TRBJ1-5, with D unresolved. Germline CDR1 and CDR2: SGHVS and FNYEAQ. This CDR3 has 14 amino acids. Trimming removed 3 bases at V and 7 bases at J, with 13 bases between. This chain's CDR3 is CASSLTQLGQPQHF. For the CDR3, the DNA is TGTGCCAGCAGCTTGACTCAATTGGGACAGCCCCAGCATTTT.

The chain carries TRBV7-9 and TRBJ1-1; D is perhaps TRBD1 (6 bases). V lost 5 bases and J 1 base, leaving 26 bases between the germline ends. CDR3 length: 19 amino acids. In germline, CDR1 is SEHNR, CDR2 FQNEAQ (reference sequence). The CDR3 sequence: CASSPRGWGLGGKNTEAFF. CDR3 DNA: TGTGCCAGCAGCCCACGGGGGTGGGGGCTTGGAGGTAAGAACACTGAAGCTTTCTTT.

This chain joins TRBV19 and TRBJ1-1, with no clear D. CDR3 length: 13 residues. The V gene's germline CDR1 is LNHDA and CDR2 SQIVND (reference sequence). V was pared by 7 bases and J by 4 bases, with 13 bases between. The CDR3 region has the DNA TGTGCCAGTATAGGGATCGGGGTCACTGAAGCTTTCTTT. This translates into CASIGIGVTEAFF. Full variable domain (outside the CDR3, taken from reference TRBV19 and TRBJ1-1): DGGITQSPKYLFRKEGQNVTLSCEQNLNHDAMYWYRQDPGQGLRLIYYSQIVNDFQKGDIAEGYSVSREKKESFPLTVTSAQKNPTAFYLCASIGIGVTEAFFGQGTRLTVV.

The rearrangement joins TRBV9 to TRBJ1-5, with D uncertain. CDR1 SGDLS and CDR2 YYNGEE come from the germline V gene. The CDR3 contains 13 residues. V was cut by 4 bases and J by 4 bases, with 9 bases left in between. The chain's CDR3 is CASSLDRNQPQHF. Written as DNA, the CDR3 is TGTGCCAGCAGCTTAGACCGGAATCAGCCCCAGCATTTT.

About this clone: Distinct nucleotide sequences in the sample also encode this CDR3. The chain couples TRBV12-3 or TRBV12-4 to TRBJ1-1, with a weak D call TRBD1 (5 bases). Trimming took off 3 bases at V and 8 bases at J, with 10 bases between the two ends. The CDR3 has 12 residues. The CDR3 DNA reads TGTGCCAGCAGTTTGAGGGGAACCGAAGCTTTCTTT. This translates into CASSLRGTEAFF.

V is TRBV18 and J is TRBJ2-2, with a possible D match to TRBD2 (5 bases). V was clipped by 6 bases and J by 3 bases, with 14 bases between them. Germline values: CDR1 KGHSH, CDR2 LQKENI. There are 15 residues in the CDR3. CDR3 loop: CASSPLRADTGELFF. The CDR3 DNA sequence: TGTGCCAGCTCGCCCCTGAGGGCGGACACCGGGGAGCTGTTTTTT.

As concerns this clone: This specimen includes other DNA sequences encoding the same CDR3. This sequence joins TRBV9 and TRBJ1-1; TRBD1 might be the D (5 bases). Germline V gives CDR1 SGDLS, CDR2 YYNGEE. This CDR3 is built from 12 residues. Trimming cost V 0 bases and J 5 bases, with 5 bases left between them. The CDR3: CASSVGGTEAFF. The CDR3 DNA reads as TGTGCCAGCAGCGTAGGGGGGACTGAAGCTTTCTTT.

The chain employs TRBV7-9 and TRBJ1-4; 7 bases line up with TRBD1. The J segment lost 5 bases and the V segment lost 5 bases, leaving 8 bases of the junction unmatched. This CDR3 has 15 residues. Per germline, CDR1 SEHNR and CDR2 FQNEAQ (reference sequence). CDR3 loop: CASSPRTGENEKLFF. The DNA of the CDR3 is TGTGCCAGCAGCCCTCGGACAGGCGAGAATGAAAAACTGTTTTTT.

The CDR3 DNA reads as TGTGCCAGCAGTGAAGCAGGACAGGGGGGCTATGGCTACACCTTC. Translation: CASSEAGQGGYGYTF. The chain recombines TRBV25-1 with TRBJ1-2; 10 bases are shared with TRBD1. CDR3 length: 15 residues. The V segment lost 2 bases and the J segment 4 bases; nucleotides outside the gene matches: 4. The V gene's germline CDR1 is MGHDK and CDR2 SYGVNS.

V and J are TRBV2 and TRBJ2-7; D might be TRBD2 (6 bases). The CDR3 consists of 14 residues. Per the germline V gene, CDR1 is SNHLY and CDR2 is FYNNEI. V dropped 8 bases and J dropped 2 bases, with 16 bases sitting between them. CDR3 bases: TGTGCCAGCGTAATAGCGGAATATACCTACGAGCAGTACGTC. As protein: CASVIAEYTYEQYV.

This chain connects TRBV28 to TRBJ1-2; 7 nucleotides line up with TRBD1. From germline, CDR1 is MDHEN and CDR2 SYDVKM. This CDR3 is built from 14 residues. V dropped 5 bases and J dropped 6; count of bases not matched to a gene: 9. In DNA form, the CDR3 reads TGTGCCAGCAGTACTCAGGGGGGAGCAGATGGCTACACCTTC. This encodes CASSTQGGADGYTF.

The gene calls are TRBV7-6 and TRBJ1-1; a possible D gene is TRBD1 (5 bases). The ends were cut back, 1 base at V and 3 bases at J, with 12 bases in the middle. CDR1 is SGHVS, CDR2 FNYEAQ, per germline. The CDR3 has 15 amino acids. The DNA for the CDR3 is TGTGCCAGCAGCTTAGGAGGGTTAGGGGACACTGAAGCTTTCTTT. Translated: CASSLGGLGDTEAFF.

The V and J genes are TRBV9 and TRBJ2-5; a possible D gene is TRBD2 (5 bases). CDR3 size: 15 residues. The V and J ends lost 7 bases and 2 bases respectively, with 18 bases between them. CDR1 is SGDLS and CDR2 is YYNGEE in the germline V gene. The CDR3 DNA reads TGTGCCAGCGGACCAGAGGGCTTAAGACAAGAGACCCAGTACTTC. Translated, it gives CASGPEGLRQETQYF.

This chain links TRBV6-5 with TRBJ2-2; possible D gene TRBD2, 6 bases. V lost 0 bases and J lost 5, with 13 bases in between. Germline-derived CDR1 and CDR2 are MNHEY and SVGAGI. The CDR3 runs to 16 residues. The CDR3 spells CASSYSRGGGTGELFF. CDR3 DNA sequence: TGTGCCAGCAGTTACTCGAGGGGAGGAGGGACCGGGGAGCTGTTTTTT.

The CDR3 is CASSAGGASYEQYF. CDR3 DNA: TGTGCCAGCAGCGCGGGGGGAGCCTCCTACGAGCAGTACTTC. The chain is built from TRBV5-6 and TRBJ2-7, with TRBD2 matching 8 bases. Germline V gives CDR1 SGHDT, CDR2 YYEEEE. The J segment lost 0 bases and the V segment lost 4 bases, leaving 3 bases of the junction unmatched. CDR3 length equals 14 residues.

V gene TRBV19 combines with J gene TRBJ1-5; D is ambiguous. Per the germline V gene, CDR1 is LNHDA and CDR2 is SQIVND (reference sequence). This CDR3 has 15 residues. Trimming took 4 bases from V and 6 from J, leaving 16 bases between them. The CDR3 DNA reads as TGTGCCAGTAGTAGCCGGGTCTGGTCTAGTCAGCCCCAGCATTTT. Protein: CASSSRVWSSQPQHF.

The DNA for the CDR3 is TGCGCCAGCAGCCAAGCTGGACTAGCAGAACTCACAGATACGCAGTATTTT. Translating gives CASSQAGLAELTDTQYF. The V and J genes are TRBV4-1 and TRBJ2-3; 8 bases map to TRBD2. This CDR3 contains 17 residues. The V gene's germline CDR1 is MGHRA and CDR2 YSYEKL. V lost 1 base to trimming and J lost 2 bases; unmatched junction nucleotides: 8.

V usage is TRBV6-2 or TRBV6-3 and J usage is TRBJ2-5; D possibly corresponds to TRBD2 (5 bases). The CDR3 has 15 residues. V was shortened by 5 bases and J by 7 bases, with 20 bases between the two germline ends. In germline, CDR1 is MNHEY, CDR2 SVGEGT. The CDR3 reads CASSDNSRGMGTQYF. In DNA, the CDR3 is TGTGCCAGCAGTGACAACTCCCGGGGAATGGGGACCCAGTACTTC.

The chain couples TRBV27 to TRBJ1-3; D uncertain. The CDR3 covers 14 residues. From germline, CDR1 is MNHEY and CDR2 SMNVEV (reference sequence). V dropped 5 bases and J dropped 3 bases, with 11 bases sitting between them. The CDR3 loop is CASSPGRVGNTIYF. CDR3 sequence (DNA): TGTGCCAGCAGTCCGGGTAGGGTTGGAAACACCATATATTTT.

This chain links TRBV5-6 with TRBJ1-3; D is unresolved. V was shortened by 4 bases and J by 2 bases, with 13 bases between the two germline ends. From germline, CDR1 is SGHDT and CDR2 YYEEEE. The CDR3 covers 15 residues. The CDR3 DNA reads TGTGCCAGCAGCCCCTCGCGGGTGGCTGGAAACACCATATATTTT. Amino acid sequence: CASSPSRVAGNTIYF. Drawing the rest from reference TRBV5-6 and TRBJ1-3, the complete variable domain is DAGVTQSPTHLIKTRGQQVTLRCSPKSGHDTVSWYQQALGQGPQFIFQYYEEEERQRGNFPDRFSGHQFPNYSSELNVNALLLGDSALYLCASSPSRVAGNTIYFGEGSWLTVV.

The rearrangement joins TRBV2 to TRBJ2-3; 10 positions agree with TRBD1. Germline V CDR1 and CDR2: SNHLY, FYNNEI. The J segment lost 4 bases and the V segment lost 4 bases, leaving 2 bases of the junction unmatched. The CDR3 runs to 14 residues. This CDR3 reads CASSGGTGADTQYF. CDR3 sequence (DNA): TGTGCCAGCAGTGGGGGGACAGGGGCAGATACGCAGTATTTT.

V and J are TRBV27 and TRBJ2-1, with a possible D match to TRBD1 (6 bases). Looked up from germline, CDR1 is MNHEY and CDR2 is SMNVEV (reference sequence). Between the trimmed V and J ends, which lost 7 bases and 5 bases, there was a span of 21 bases. The CDR3 runs to 16 residues. CDR3 residues: CASTPRGRWDNNEQFF. The CDR3 DNA sequence: TGTGCCAGCACCCCCAGGGGAAGGTGGGATAACAATGAGCAGTTCTTC.

The chain carries TRBV10-1 and TRBJ2-1, with D perhaps matching TRBD2 (6 bases). Germline V CDR1 and CDR2: WNHNN, SYGVQD (reference sequence). The CDR3 is made up of 14 amino acids. V lost 2 bases, J lost 6 bases, and 11 bases lay in between. The CDR3 here is CASSEPTRGNEQFF. CDR3 bases: TGCGCCAGCAGTGAGCCGACTAGAGGCAATGAGCAGTTCTTC.

This clone was picked up one time. The CDR3 loop is CASPATGGSYNEQFF. Here the CDR3 DNA reads TGTGCCAGCCCGGCCACTGGGGGTTCCTACAATGAGCAGTTCTTC. The chain is built from TRBV21-1 and TRBJ2-1. TRBV21-1 is a pseudogene locus. CDR3 size: 15 residues.

The chain couples TRBV5-4 to TRBJ2-1, with 7 bases that match TRBD2. The germline CDR1 and CDR2 sequences are SGHNT and YYREEE (reference sequence). This CDR3 is built from 16 residues. V shed 0 bases, J shed 1 base, and the junction held 4 bases outside the gene matches. This CDR3 is CASSLEPAGSYNEQFF. CDR3 in DNA: TGTGCCAGCAGCTTGGAGCCAGCGGGGTCCTACAATGAGCAGTTCTTC.

V is TRBV7-9 and J is TRBJ1-2; TRBD1 might be the D (5 bases). Deletions cut 5 bases from V and 0 bases from J, with 19 bases between. The germline V gene has CDR1 SEHNR and CDR2 FQNEAQ (reference sequence). The CDR3 totals 17 residues. In DNA form, the CDR3 reads TGTGCCAGCAGCCCCCGGGGGGGAGAAATAGCTAACTATGGCTACACCTTC. This sequence encodes CASSPRGGEIANYGYTF.

The rearrangement uses TRBV12-3 or TRBV12-4 and TRBJ1-2; tentative D call: TRBD1 (6 bases). The CDR3 has 13 amino acids. Trimming pared 5 bases from V and 4 bases from J, leaving 11 bases between. DNA for the CDR3: TGTGCCAGCAGTCCCCCGGACAGCTATGGCTACACCTTC. Its translation: CASSPPDSYGYTF.